The 23 T cell receptor beta chains below all came from one sample that was sequenced in a study of T cell repertoires in cytomegalovirus infection. TCRdb re-derived calls from the reads in MiXCR, one entry per CDR3 protein. This sample has around 530,000 distinct CDR3 sequences, with around 27% found just once. The sequenced sample was PBMCs. These receptors all come from a human donor in good health (CMV status not recorded). Some clones in this sample may be carry-over from other donors' samples.

This chain connects TRBV6-2 or TRBV6-3 to TRBJ2-1; D is ambiguous. This CDR3 spans 12 amino acids. CDR1 is MNHEY, CDR2 SVGEGT, per germline. V was shortened by 5 bases and J by 6 bases, with 8 bases between the two germline ends. The CDR3 coding sequence is TGTGCCAGCAGTCAGACCCGCAATGAGCAGTTCTTC. It translates to CASSQTRNEQFF.

This clonotype has at least ten counts. V and J are TRBV7-2 and TRBJ2-3; TRBD2 matches at 8 bases. Germline V gives CDR1 SGHTA, CDR2 FQGNSA. The CDR3 covers 14 residues. Losses at the gene ends were 7 bases for V and 4 bases for J; bases not matched to a gene: 7. The CDR3 spells CASTIAGWADTQYF. In DNA form, the CDR3 reads TGTGCCAGCACAATAGCGGGATGGGCAGATACGCAGTATTTT.

This clonotype was counted a few times. J is TRBJ1-5 and V is TRBV19, with 7 bases lining up with TRBD1. CDR1 LNHDA and CDR2 SQIVND come from the germline V gene (reference sequence). Trimming cost V 8 bases and J 7 bases; bases outside gene matches: 8. This CDR3 comprises 13 residues. In DNA, the CDR3 is TGTGCCAGTCTCAGCAGGGGGGGCCAGCCCCAGCATTTT. Its protein is CASLSRGGQPQHF.

This clonotype was recorded at least ten times. The chain couples TRBV7-8 to TRBJ2-7; TRBD2 matches at 7 bases. This CDR3 has 14 residues. With V trimmed by 2 bases and J by 5 bases, 6 bases remained unmatched. CDR1 and CDR2 from the germline V gene are SGHVS and FQNEAQ. The DNA for the CDR3 is TGTGCCAGCAGCTTATTCGGGAGGTTCGACGAGCAGTACTTC. Protein sequence: CASSLFGRFDEQYF.

The sample holds many counts of this clonotype. The chain is built from TRBV7-8 and TRBJ2-3, with D unclear. The CDR3 is made up of 15 amino acids. V was clipped by 1 base and J by 3 bases, with 11 bases between them. Per the germline V gene, CDR1 is SGHVS and CDR2 is FQNEAQ. CDR3 DNA: TGTGCCAGCAGCTTAGTCCTCTCCGGGACAGATACGCAGTATTTT. Translation gives CASSLVLSGTDTQYF.

This chain joins TRBV6-2 or TRBV6-3 and TRBJ2-5, with D uncertain. V lost 2 bases and J 5 bases, leaving 12 bases between the germline ends. The CDR3 consists of 14 residues. From germline, CDR1 is MNHEY and CDR2 SVGEGT. CDR3 sequence: CASSYSWQSETQYF. CDR3 nucleotides: TGTGCCAGCAGTTACAGCTGGCAGTCGGAGACCCAGTACTTC.

The chain joins TRBV4-3 to TRBJ1-5; D is unresolved. V shed 0 bases and J shed 9 bases, with 9 bases lying between them. Per the germline V gene, CDR1 is LGHNA and CDR2 is YSLEER. This CDR3 is built from 13 residues. The CDR3 DNA sequence: TGCGCCAGCAGCCAAGATGGAACCACGCCCCAGCATTTT. Amino acids: CASSQDGTTPQHF.

This clonotype appeared a few times. The chain is built from TRBV6-8 and TRBJ1-1, with D uncertain. Germline V gives CDR1 MNHGY, CDR2 SAAAGT. V was trimmed by 2 bases and J by 1 base, leaving 8 bases between them. The CDR3 has 14 amino acids. As DNA, the CDR3 is TGTGCCAGCAGTTACAGAGGCCGGAACACTGAAGCTTTCTTT. Translating gives CASSYRGRNTEAFF.

The chain recombines TRBV7-8 with TRBJ2-1; 13 bases line up with TRBD2. This CDR3 comprises 19 residues. V dropped 3 bases and J dropped 0; count of bases not matched to a gene: 8. Germline CDR1 is SGHVS and CDR2 is FQNEAQ. CDR3 DNA: TGTGCCAGCAGCTTTTACACCTGGACTAGCGGGAGCTCCTACAATGAGCAGTTCTTC. It yields the protein CASSFYTWTSGSSYNEQFF.

Only a few counts were recorded for this clonotype. The V call is TRBV5-1, the J call TRBJ1-1; TRBD1 agrees at 7 bases. The germline CDR1 and CDR2 sequences are SGHRS and YFSETQ. The V gene end was trimmed by 0 bases and the J gene end by 4 bases; junction bases not matched to a gene: 9. The length of the CDR3 is 16 residues. CDR3 sequence: CASSLEPTGRSTEAFF. The DNA of the CDR3 is TGCGCCAGCAGCTTGGAGCCGACAGGGAGGAGCACTGAAGCTTTCTTT.

The chain carries TRBV20-1 and TRBJ2-7; D unresolved. Germline CDR1 is DFQATT and CDR2 is SNEGSKA (reference sequence). Trimming shortened V by 8 bases and J by 6 bases, and 14 bases separated the two germline ends. CDR3 length: 11 amino acids. The CDR3 region has the DNA TGCAGTTGCCGAGTAGGGCTCGAGCAGTACTTC. It translates to CSCRVGLEQYF.

In its sample, this clonotype was seen many times. The chain has TRBV7-2 and TRBJ2-1; 7 bases line up with TRBD2. The germline gives CDR1 SGHTA, CDR2 FQGNSA. V lost 11 bases and J lost 7; bases outside the gene matches: 14. CDR3 size: 14 residues. The CDR3 DNA is TGTGCCTGTCAGGATTGGGCGGGAGTTAATGAGCAGTTCTTC. Translating gives CACQDWAGVNEQFF.

The chain employs TRBV7-2 and TRBJ2-5; 7 nucleotides match TRBD2. This CDR3 comprises 16 residues. The V gene end was trimmed by 5 bases and the J gene end by 2 bases; junction bases not matched to a gene: 11. Per the germline V gene, CDR1 is SGHTA and CDR2 is FQGNSA. The CDR3 region has the DNA TGTGCCAGCAGCGAATTCGCGACTAGCCGACAAGAGACCCAGTACTTC. Translating gives CASSEFATSRQETQYF. Supplemented by reference TRBV7-2 and TRBJ2-5, the full variable domain reads GAGVSQSPSNKVTEKGKDVELRCDPISGHTALYWYRQSLGQGLEFLIYFQGNSAPDKSGLPSDRFSAERTGGSVSTLTIQRTQQEDSAVYLCASSEFATSRQETQYFGPGTRLLVL.

J is TRBJ2-5 and V is TRBV7-2; no clear D gene. Germline V gives CDR1 SGHTA, CDR2 FQGNSA. Trimming stripped 1 base from V and 2 bases from J, with 11 bases between. The CDR3 has 15 residues. DNA for the CDR3: TGTGCCAGCAGCTTAGGTGGGCTAGGGCAAGAGACCCAGTACTTC. It translates to CASSLGGLGQETQYF.

This clonotype was seen at least ten times. The CDR3 region has the DNA TGTGCCAGCAGCTTAGGAGTGGGCTGGGGTGAAAAACTGTTTTTT. Encoded protein: CASSLGVGWGEKLFF. V and J are TRBV7-2 and TRBJ1-4; no definite D call. Trimming took off 1 base at V and 7 bases at J, with 13 bases between the two ends. The CDR3 spans 15 residues. Germline values: CDR1 SGHTA, CDR2 FQGNSA.

The chain uses TRBV28 and TRBJ2-2, with 8 positions matching TRBD1. This CDR3 region has 16 residues. With V trimmed by 9 bases and J by 2 bases, 11 bases remained unmatched. Looked up from germline, CDR1 is MDHEN and CDR2 is SYDVKM. The DNA of the CDR3 is TGTGCCAGTTCAGTTTCGGCAGGGGGCAACACCGGGGAGCTGTTTTTT. Protein product: CASSVSAGGNTGELFF.

This clonotype was seen just once. This rearrangement joins TRBV6-6 to TRBJ2-2; the match to TRBD2 covers 14 bases. Germline CDR1 and CDR2: MNHNY and SVGAGI (reference sequence). The CDR3 sequence is 19 residues long. V was pared by 7 bases and J by 4 bases, with 14 bases of the junction left unmatched. The CDR3 DNA reads as TGTGCCAGCAATCCGGGACTAGCGGGAGAGGGGTCCGGCACCGGGGAGCTGTTTTTT. It is translated as CASNPGLAGEGSGTGELFF.

V usage is TRBV7-9 and J usage is TRBJ1-4; tentatively, D is TRBD1 (6 bases). The length of the CDR3 is 13 residues. Deletions cut 5 bases from V and 6 bases from J, with 10 bases between. CDR1 and CDR2 (germline): SEHNR, FQNEAQ (reference sequence). This chain's CDR3 is CASSRTVDEKLFF. CDR3 sequence (DNA): TGTGCCAGCAGCCGGACAGTGGATGAAAAACTGTTTTTT.

The chain employs TRBV3-1 and TRBJ2-1; the match to TRBD2 covers 15 bases. Germline V gene lookup returns CDR1 LGHDT and CDR2 YNNKEL (reference sequence). The CDR3 totals 16 residues. With 1 base clipped from V and 11 bases from J, the junction kept 6 bases outside the gene matches. CDR3 loop: CASSQVRTSGRAKQFF. CDR3 DNA: TGTGCCAGCAGCCAAGTGAGGACTAGCGGGAGGGCCAAGCAGTTCTTC.

Written as DNA, the CDR3 is TGTGCCAGCAGTTTTACTCTCACAGGGGGGTCTGCCTACGAGCAGTACGTC. It specifies CASSFTLTGGSAYEQYV. The rearrangement links TRBV6-2 or TRBV6-3 to TRBJ2-7; 8 bases match TRBD1. V shed 4 bases and J 2 bases; nucleotides not matched to a gene: 13. From germline, CDR1 is MNHEY and CDR2 SVGEGT. The CDR3 length is 17 residues.

The chain joins TRBV20-1 to TRBJ2-1; TRBD2 matches 7 bases. The CDR3 has 12 amino acids. V lost 3 bases and J lost 7; bases outside the gene matches: 3. In germline, CDR1 is DFQATT, CDR2 SNEGSKA (reference sequence). This CDR3 reads CSASGRWNEQFF. The DNA for the CDR3 is TGCAGTGCTAGCGGGAGGTGGAATGAGCAGTTCTTC.

At least ten counts were recorded for this clonotype. The chain has TRBV7-2 and TRBJ1-3; D is unclear. CDR3 size: 17 residues. Trimming took 1 base from V and 0 from J, leaving 13 bases between them. Per the germline V gene, CDR1 is SGHTA and CDR2 is FQGNSA. In DNA form, the CDR3 reads TGTGCCAGCAGCTTAGTTGTCCAGGCCAACTCTGGAAACACCATATATTTT. It encodes CASSLVVQANSGNTIYF.

This clonotype showed up just a few times. This chain links TRBV7-9 with TRBJ1-1, with D tentatively TRBD1 (6 bases). Germline lookup yields CDR1 SEHNR and CDR2 FQNEAQ (reference sequence). This CDR3 is built from 12 residues. Trimming took off 11 bases at V and 2 bases at J, with 12 bases between the two ends. The CDR3 sequence is CAGWTDNTEAFF. The CDR3 DNA is TGTGCCGGATGGACAGACAACACTGAAGCTTTCTTT.